The 9 T cell receptor beta chains presented below share a single source sample, sequenced in a study of shared clonotypes between healthy human individuals. Assay used: immunoSEQ multiplex PCR; TCRdb lists only in-frame clones, some missing. The table has 550,000 to 850,000 clones, approximately 72% seen once; the top ten hold more than 1.5%. The sequencing input was memory CD4+ T cells sorted from blood. Subset reported: CD45RA-negative fraction. These receptors were obtained from a young woman in good health.

The chain combines TRBV5-1 with TRBJ2-7; TRBD1 matches 8 bases. Germline values: CDR1 SGHRS, CDR2 YFSETQ. The ends lost 3 bases at V and 6 bases at J; junction bases unmatched: 11. CDR3 length: 15 residues. The CDR3 loop reads CASSSEWGQVSEQYF. In nucleotides, the CDR3 is TGCGCCAGCAGCTCGGAATGGGGACAGGTTTCCGAGCAGTACTTC.

This clone showed up just a few times. V is TRBV28 and J is TRBJ1-1; 7 nucleotides line up with TRBD1. Trimming cost V 6 bases and J 12 bases; bases outside gene matches: 7. Germline CDR1 MDHEN, CDR2 SYDVKM. The CDR3 covers 11 residues. CDR3 nucleotides: TGTGCCAGCAGGCAGGGGGACAGATCTTTCTTT. It yields the protein CASRQGDRSFF.

This chain uses TRBV28 with TRBJ1-4, with D possibly matching TRBD1 (6 bases). The germline CDR1 and CDR2 sequences are MDHEN and SYDVKM. Trimming stripped 8 bases from V and 2 bases from J, with 15 bases between. The CDR3 sequence is 15 residues long. The CDR3 protein is CASSLGGTTNEKLFF. The CDR3 nucleotides read TGTGCCAGCTCCCTCGGGGGCACCACTAATGAAAAACTGTTTTTT. Full variable domain (outside the CDR3, taken from reference TRBV28 and TRBJ1-4): DVKVTQSSRYLVKRTGEKVFLECVQDMDHENMFWYRQDPGLGLRLIYFSYDVKMKEKGDIPEGYSVSREKKERFSLILESASTNQTSMYLCASSLGGTTNEKLFFGSGTQLSVL.

The V and J genes are TRBV5-1 and TRBJ2-7; TRBD1 aligns across 7 bases. V dropped 4 bases and J dropped 2; count of bases not matched to a gene: 6. Looked up from germline, CDR1 is SGHRS and CDR2 is YFSETQ. This CDR3 is built from 14 residues. For the CDR3, the DNA is TGCGCCAGCAGCACCGGGACAGAAGCCTACGAGCAGTACTTC. Translating it yields CASSTGTEAYEQYF.

J is TRBJ2-1 and V is TRBV28; D perhaps matches TRBD1 (5 bases). Germline V gene data show CDR1 as MDHEN and CDR2 as SYDVKM. The CDR3 totals 14 residues. V was cut by 4 bases and J by 11 bases, with 18 bases left in between. CDR3 sequence: CASSSDNFSLKQFF. For the CDR3, the DNA is TGTGCCAGCAGTTCGGACAATTTTTCCCTCAAGCAGTTCTTC.

This clone was observed a handful of times. The same CDR3 can be traced to other DNA sequences in this sample. The gene calls are TRBV28 and TRBJ2-3; D is unclear. This CDR3 is 13 amino acids long. Per the germline V gene, CDR1 is MDHEN and CDR2 is SYDVKM. V was clipped by 1 base and J by 6 bases, with 8 bases between them. The CDR3 sequence: CASSLSRKDTQYF. Written as DNA, the CDR3 is TGTGCCAGCAGTTTATCCCGAAAGGATACGCAGTATTTT.

J is TRBJ2-1 and V is TRBV21-1; TRBD2 was called by the table and not checked on the DNA. TRBV21-1 is a recognized pseudogene. The CDR3 extends over 16 amino acids. This CDR3 reads CASSARTSGPHNEQFF. In nucleotides, the CDR3 is TGTGCCAGCAGCGCCCGGACTAGCGGGCCACACAATGAGCAGTTCTTC.

The chain employs TRBV5-8 and TRBJ1-5; 8 positions match TRBD1. The CDR3 loop spans 20 amino acids. The V gene end was trimmed by 2 bases and the J gene end by 0 bases; junction bases not matched to a gene: 16. CDR1 is SGHTS, CDR2 YDEGEE, per germline. The CDR3 coding sequence is TGTGCCAGCAGCTTCCAATTCAGGCGGCGGACAGGGAATAGCAATCAGCCCCAGCATTTT. As protein: CASSFQFRRRTGNSNQPQHF.

The chain links TRBV27 to TRBJ2-7; no clear D. The germline V gene encodes CDR1 MNHEY and CDR2 SMNVEV (reference sequence). The CDR3 extends over 14 amino acids. The ends were cut back, 6 bases at V and 2 bases at J, with 14 bases in the middle. The CDR3 is CASSINGLTYEQYF. The CDR3 coding sequence is TGTGCCAGCAGCATCAACGGGCTTACCTACGAGCAGTACTTC.